These 6 T cell receptor beta chains were sequenced from one sample in a study of blood T cell repertoires in COVID-19. Method: immunoSEQ multiplex PCR; TCRdb's copy keeps in-frame clones and lacks some. This sample has 90,000 to 110,000 clones, with 81% found just once. Sequencing used peripheral blood. Every receptor here comes from a woman between 70 and 85 years old with acute or convalescent COVID-19.

The rearrangement links TRBV19 to TRBJ2-7, with 12 nucleotides matching TRBD1. The CDR3 runs to 15 residues. Trimming took 4 bases from V and 6 from J; bases not matched to a gene: 7. Germline loops: CDR1 LNHDA, CDR2 SQIVND (reference sequence). The CDR3 loop is CASSTGTGGLGEQYF. Here the CDR3 DNA reads TGTGCCAGTAGTACCGGGACAGGGGGCCTCGGCGAGCAGTACTTC.

The chain carries TRBV18 and TRBJ2-7; 7 nucleotides match TRBD1. This CDR3 spans 12 amino acids. Trimming took 3 bases from V and 6 from J; bases not matched to a gene: 2. Germline V gene lookup returns CDR1 KGHSH and CDR2 LQKENI. Here the CDR3 reads CASSPPGGEQYF. CDR3 bases: TGTGCCAGCTCACCCCCAGGGGGCGAGCAGTACTTC.

The chain uses TRBV6-2 or TRBV6-3 and TRBJ2-1; TRBD1 matches 12 bases. Germline values: CDR1 MNHEY, CDR2 SVGEGT. V dropped 0 bases and J dropped 4; count of bases not matched to a gene: 10. The CDR3 spans 19 residues. The CDR3 region has the DNA TGTGCCAGCAGTTACTCGAAGACCTTGGGACAGGGGGCATACAATGAGCAGTTCTTC. Its protein product is CASSYSKTLGQGAYNEQFF.

The chain has TRBV2 and TRBJ1-3; D unclear. This CDR3 region has 13 residues. Germline V lookup: CDR1 SNHLY, CDR2 FYNNEI. Trimming removed 6 bases from V and 4 bases from J, with 10 bases in between. Here the CDR3 reads CASSNGLGNTIYF. The CDR3 DNA sequence: TGTGCCAGCAGCAACGGACTCGGAAACACCATATATTTT.

V is TRBV3-1 (or the pseudogene TRBV3-2) and J is TRBJ2-1; TRBD2 matches at 10 bases. Germline V CDR1 and CDR2: LGHDT, YNNKEL (reference sequence). V was clipped by 4 bases and J by 7 bases; unmatched bases: 13. The CDR3 spans 17 residues. CDR3 sequence (DNA): TGTGCCAGCAGCCCGCCGGGACTAGCGAGAATAGGGAATGAGCAGTTCTTC. Translated: CASSPPGLARIGNEQFF.

This clone was detected once. The chain employs TRBV2 and TRBJ2-1; 14 bases map to TRBD2. The CDR3 length is 15 residues. The germline V gene encodes CDR1 SNHLY and CDR2 FYNNEI. V lost 3 bases, J lost 8 bases, and 3 bases stayed unmatched. Here the CDR3 DNA reads TGTGCCAGCAGTGATGGGGGACTAGCGGGAGATGAGCAGTTCTTC. It is translated as CASSDGGLAGDEQFF.